This TCR beta chain was recorded in a study of PD-1 blockade in classical Hodgkin lymphoma. General study findings and limits: Prior therapy or disease activity may underlie the repertoire differences, whose causes remain undefined. According to reports, newly diagnosed patients had lower baseline TCR diversity than healthy donors, and relapsed/refractory patients had lower baseline TCR diversity still.

Sample time point: newly diagnosed, previously untreated cHL patient sample. Investigators isolated CD4+ T cells from thawed PBMCs through magnetic negative selection. Peripheral samples used as comparators were newly diagnosed, untreated classical Hodgkin lymphoma PBMCs. This clone has only a few counts. Its target is unknown. Germline-derived CDR1 and CDR2 are MDHEN and SYDVKM. The V end lost 3 bases, the J end lost 1 base, and 9 bases lay between the germline ends. The CDR3 length is 14 residues. Profiling relied on immunoSEQ multiplex PCR, and the TCRdb table lists in-frame clones only, not all of them. The sample has about 20,000 clones, around 86% seen once.

The V and J genes are TRBV28 and TRBJ1-1; D gene unclear. Source material: CD4+ T cells from blood. This sequence was found in a human donor with classical Hodgkin lymphoma. The CDR3 bases are TGTGCCAGCAGTTTTGCGGCGGGGAACACTGAAGCTTTCTTT. Translating gives CASSFAAGNTEAFF.